This T cell receptor beta chain was profiled in a study of CD8+ T cells in alopecia areata (dated by TCRdb to between 2017 and 2018). Turning to the overall study: The treated patients took part in an open-label pilot trial in which moderate-to-severe alopecia areata was treated with oral tofacitinib at 5 to 10 mg twice daily. Tofacitinib was given for 6 to 18 months, followed by 6 months of follow-up off drug to assess delayed response and recurrence. The study used high-throughput TCRbeta sequencing to examine T cell clonal expansion in alopecia areata, in both the C3H/HeJ mouse model and human patients. On the human side, TCRbeta sequencing was run on scalp tissue and on sorted CD4+ and CD8+ peripheral blood T cells from healthy controls and from alopecia areata patients with either patchy or totalis/universalis disease. Tofacitinib-treated patients had biopsies at baseline and at 4 and 24 weeks of treatment, with a later scalp biopsy in several patients. Clonality in the scalp was compared among normal scalp (n=4), patchy alopecia areata scalp (n=8), and alopecia totalis/universalis scalp (n=8). The RNA source kit depended on sample type: the PAXgene miRNA kit for fixed scalp, the miRNeasy kit for PBMCs, and the RNeasy kit for mouse skin. TCRbeta CDR3 regions were amplified by immunoSEQ multiplex PCR using 35 Vbeta forward and 13 Jbeta reverse primers.

Summary of the overall study and its limitations: Compared with normal scalp, lesional scalp, particularly in alopecia totalis/universalis, had higher clonality and more expanded CD8+ clones, which suggests antigenic drive. Unlike mouse skin, where gammadelta T cells dominate, normal human skin contains resident alphabeta T cells that get sequenced too, which complicates analysis of the scalp TCR repertoire. Shared TCR sequences between patients were less evident than in mice, which may be partly attributable to HLA diversity in the patient population.

The time point label on this specimen signifies: baseline before oral tofacitinib. From alopecia areata patients, peripheral blood was collected along with lesional scalp punch biopsies. PBMCs were separated by density centrifugation and stained for CD3, CD4 and CD8, after which CD4+ and CD8+ T cells were sorted on a FACSAria. CDR1 SGHNT and CDR2 YENEEA were looked up in the germline V gene. V gives up 8 bases and J gives up 3 bases, and the segment between their germline ends measures 20 bases. From its cysteine to its phenylalanine, the CDR3 spans 15 amino acids. Here the CDR3 DNA is all that survives: 45 bases in frame from base 1. The library was generated by the immunoSEQ multiplex PCR assay. RNA was extracted from all samples and reverse transcribed into cDNA as template for TCR sequencing. First-strand cDNA was synthesized using SuperScript III with a 2:1 mix of oligo-dT and random hexamers. A synthetic immune receptor repertoire was used to assess amplification bias, and residual bias was removed computationally. Concerning the study's data processing: Raw reads were preprocessed to remove errors, and CDR3 was defined by IMGT conventions from the conserved cysteine to phenylalanine. Clonality was computed by normalizing Shannon entropy by log2 of the number of productive unique TCRs and subtracting the result from 1. Whether scalp clones were CD4 or CD8 was inferred by matching scalp TCRbeta sequences against CD4 and CD8 repertoires sorted from blood. As stored in TCRdb, this immuneACCESS dataset retains in-frame rearrangements with V and J assigned. A fraction of the clones does not appear; measured against another copy, unresolved V genes explain less than half of the discrepancy, and the remainder lacks a known reason. The V and J calls and clone size are taken from that table; D and trimming were inferred from the DNA. This sample has about 150,000 clones in its table, and about 89% of those were observed once. Of the sample, more than 12% falls within the top ten clones.

A remark on this clone: What antigen it recognizes has not been identified. Base qualities are not provided; no much larger clone lies one nucleotide away.

The chain couples TRBV11-3 to TRBJ2-7; the D gene assignment is perhaps TRBD1 or TRBD2, with each matching 6 bases. The TCR sequence derives from a human donor with alopecia areata. The source material was CD8+ T cells sorted from blood, sampled at week 0. The CDR3 corresponds to CASLGKAGHLYEQYF. The DNA is TGTGCCAGCCTTGGGAAGGCGGGACACCTCTACGAGCAGTACTTC. Supplemented by the reference TRBV11-3 and TRBJ2-7 proteins around the CDR3, the complete variable domain is EAGVVQSPRYKIIEKKQPVAFWCNPISGHNTLYWYLQNLGQGPELLIRYENEEAVDDSQLPKDRFSAERLKGVDSTLKIQPAELGDSAVYLCASLGKAGHLYEQYFGPGTRLTVT.